One sample yielded the 19 T cell receptor beta chains listed below, sequenced in a study of metastatic and nonmetastatic thyroid tumors. All patients reached thyroid surgery having received no treatment beforehand. TCRdb re-clonotyped the PCR reads through MiXCR. Of 20,000 to 25,000 clones listed, more than 15% were seen once; the top ten hold around 9.3%. Material for sequencing was tumor tissue. The origin of the receptors is a female donor with papillary thyroid cancer or a benign thyroid nodule (not recorded which). Some clones in this sample may be carry-over from other donors' samples.

Notes on this clone: The junction departs from germline at one end; a sequencing error may be responsible. V usage is TRBV6-1 and J usage is TRBJ2-7, with TRBD1 matching over 9 bases. From germline, CDR1 is MNHNS and CDR2 SASEGT. This CDR3 comprises 14 residues. The CDR3 spells CASSTRTGVYEHYF. In DNA form, the CDR3 reads TGTGCCAGCAGTACCCGGACAGGGGTCTATGAGCATTACTTC.

This clone came up many times. This chain joins TRBV2 and TRBJ1-1; a possible D gene is TRBD1 (5 bases). Germline V CDR1 and CDR2: SNHLY, FYNNEI. V shed 0 bases and J shed 4 bases, with 12 bases lying between them. The CDR3 loop spans 15 amino acids. The CDR3 coding sequence is TGTGCCAGCAGTGAAGCGAAGGTGAGGGGCACTGAAGCTTTCTTT. Translation: CASSEAKVRGTEAFF.

The V gene is TRBV4-2, the J gene TRBJ1-5; 10 nucleotides match TRBD1. Germline V gene data show CDR1 as LGHNA and CDR2 as YNFKEQ. The V and J ends lost 0 bases and 6 bases, in that order; junction bases with no gene match: 5. This CDR3 has 16 residues. The CDR3 bases are TGTGCCAGCAGCCAAGATCGTGGACAGGGGGGTCAGCCCCAGCATTTT. This codes for CASSQDRGQGGQPQHF.

The sample holds a few counts of this clone. The gene calls are TRBV12-3 or TRBV12-4 and TRBJ2-2, with 9 positions matching TRBD2. The J segment lost 11 bases and the V segment lost 1 base, leaving 11 bases of the junction unmatched. The CDR3 has 16 residues. DNA of the CDR3: TGTGCCAGCAGTTTAGGACTGGCGGGAGGGCCTTGTGAGCTGTTTTTT. Its translation: CASSLGLAGGPCELFF.

This clone appeared many times. In nucleotides, the CDR3 is TGCGCCAGCAGCCCTTGGTGGGGGTGGAACACCGGGGAGCTGTTTTTT. It encodes CASSPWWGWNTGELFF. The chain employs TRBV5-1 and TRBJ2-2; D is tentatively TRBD1 or TRBD2 (5 bases each). Germline CDR1 is SGHRS and CDR2 is YFSETQ. V was shortened by 4 bases and J by 1 base, with 14 bases between the two germline ends. The CDR3 totals 16 residues.

This chain uses TRBV20-1 with TRBJ2-5; D uncertain. Germline V gene data show CDR1 as DFQATT and CDR2 as SNEGSKA (reference sequence). This CDR3 has 13 residues. V was cut by 3 bases and J by 0 bases, with 8 bases left in between. The CDR3 nucleotides are TGCAGTGCTAGTGAGACGGACCAAGAGACCCAGTACTTC. Its protein product is CSASETDQETQYF.

The rearrangement uses TRBV19 and TRBJ2-7; TRBD1 matches at 8 bases. Germline V lookup: CDR1 LNHDA, CDR2 SQIVND (reference sequence). This CDR3 has 15 amino acids. J was trimmed by 6 bases and V by 8 bases; bases with no gene match: 15. CDR3 nucleotides: TGTGCCAGTGGTCCAATTCCCCAGGGGGCGGCCGAGCAGTACTTC. Protein sequence: CASGPIPQGAAEQYF.

This clone was seen ten or more times. The chain uses TRBV2 and TRBJ2-3; no clear D gene. The V end lost 5 bases, the J end lost 4 bases, and 13 bases lay between the germline ends. Germline CDR1 is SNHLY and CDR2 is FYNNEI. This CDR3 region has 14 residues. The CDR3 is CASSKLRESDTQYF. The CDR3, as DNA: TGTGCCAGCAGTAAGCTTCGAGAGTCAGATACGCAGTATTTT.

This chain connects TRBV7-2 to TRBJ1-5; possible D gene TRBD1, 6 bases. Trimming pared 2 bases from V and 6 bases from J, leaving 14 bases between. The CDR3 contains 15 residues. Per germline, CDR1 SGHTA and CDR2 FQGNSA. This CDR3 is CASSLSVGGRQPQHF. CDR3 DNA: TGTGCCAGCAGCTTATCGGTCGGGGGGCGTCAGCCCCAGCATTTT.

The V gene is TRBV5-4, the J gene TRBJ2-5; D is tentatively TRBD1 or TRBD2 (5 bases each). Trimming removed 6 bases at V and 2 bases at J, with 17 bases between. From germline, CDR1 is SGHNT and CDR2 YYREEE (reference sequence). The length of the CDR3 is 15 residues. CDR3 loop: CASNRGTGLQETQYF. The CDR3 DNA sequence: TGTGCCAGCAATCGGGGTACGGGGCTACAAGAGACCCAGTACTTC.

This chain joins TRBV11-2 and TRBJ2-7; a possible D gene is TRBD1 (6 bases). CDR3 size: 14 residues. Germline V CDR1 and CDR2: SGHAT, FQNNGV. V was cut by 4 bases and J by 2 bases, with 12 bases left in between. The CDR3 loop reads CASSSRTEAYEQYF. CDR3 nucleotide sequence: TGTGCCAGCAGCTCACGGACAGAAGCCTACGAGCAGTACTTC. Full variable domain (missing parts from reference TRBV11-2 and TRBJ2-7): EAGVAQSPRYKIIEKRQSVAFWCNPISGHATLYWYQQILGQGPKLLIQFQNNGVVDDSQLPKDRFSAERLKGVDSTLKIQPAKLEDSAVYLCASSSRTEAYEQYFGPGTRLTVT.

This clone was observed at least ten times. It may be a read error: a sequence one base away is much more abundant. This chain links TRBV28 with TRBJ2-3; no clear D. Looked up from germline, CDR1 is MDHEN and CDR2 is SYDVKM. The CDR3 spans 15 residues. DNA of the CDR3: TGTGCCAGCGGTTTCAGCGCAGCGCGCACAGATACGCAGTATTTT. Its translation is CASGFSAARTDTQYF.

This clone is medium-sized in the sample. The chain couples TRBV12-3 or TRBV12-4 to TRBJ2-7, with TRBD1 matching over 7 bases. V shed 4 bases and J 5 bases; nucleotides not matched to a gene: 11. This CDR3 spans 15 amino acids. CDR3 amino acids: CASSSRQGLQDEQYF. CDR3 coding DNA: TGTGCCAGCAGTTCCAGACAGGGCCTTCAGGACGAGCAGTACTTC.

This clone was observed once. Sequence at one end of the junction differs from germline and may be a read error. This sample also contains other DNA sequences that code for the same CDR3. J is TRBJ2-2 and V is TRBV3-1; 10 nucleotides line up with TRBD2. The CDR3 extends over 17 amino acids. The germline CDR1 and CDR2 sequences are LGHDT and YNNKEL (reference sequence). The CDR3 is CASSPRTSGSGAGELFF. The CDR3 nucleotides read TGCGCCAGCAGCCCCCGGACTAGCGGTAGCGGGGCCGGGGAGCTGTTTTTT.

This clone was counted many times. The V and J genes are TRBV5-1 and TRBJ2-3; TRBD2 agrees at 13 bases. The CDR3 consists of 16 residues. Losses at the gene ends were 5 bases for V and 3 bases for J; bases not matched to a gene: 6. Germline V gives CDR1 SGHRS, CDR2 YFSETQ. DNA of the CDR3: TGCGCCAGCAGGGCGGGACTAGCGGGAAGAACAGATACGCAGTATTTT. Translating gives CASRAGLAGRTDTQYF. The whole variable domain, filled in from reference TRBV5-1 and TRBJ2-3, reads KAGVTQTPRYLIKTRGQQVTLSCSPISGHRSVSWYQQTPGQGLQFLFEYFSETQRNKGNFPGRFSGRQFSNSRSEMNVSTLELGDSALYLCASRAGLAGRTDTQYFGPGTRLTVL.

In its sample, this clone was seen many times. CDR3 nucleotides: TGCAGTGCTAGGGCCGCTGGGAACACCGGGGAGCTGTTTTTT. Its protein product is CSARAAGNTGELFF. The V and J genes are TRBV20-1 and TRBJ2-2; D is uncertain. Germline V gene lookup returns CDR1 DFQATT and CDR2 SNEGSKA (reference sequence). The CDR3 covers 14 residues. Trimming cost V 3 bases and J 1 base, with 9 bases left between them.

This clone was picked up many times. J is TRBJ2-7 and V is TRBV7-8, with 8 bases aligning to TRBD1. The CDR3 spans 12 residues. Germline CDR1 SGHVS, CDR2 FQNEAQ. The J segment lost 7 bases and the V segment lost 5 bases, leaving 4 bases of the junction unmatched. Here the CDR3 DNA reads TGTGCCAGCAGCCCAACAGGGGGGGAGCAGTACTTC. Its protein is CASSPTGGEQYF.

This clone showed up many times. V gene TRBV5-4 combines with J gene TRBJ1-2; perhaps TRBD1 as D (6 bases). From germline, CDR1 is SGHNT and CDR2 YYREEE (reference sequence). There are 13 residues in the CDR3. Between the trimmed V and J ends, which lost 4 bases and 4 bases, there was a span of 11 bases. The CDR3 bases are TGTGCCAGCAGCCAGCAGGGGATCTATGGCTACACCTTC. Encoded protein: CASSQQGIYGYTF.

Notes on this clone: A much larger clone sits a single nucleotide away, making a read error possible. The CDR3 DNA reads TGTGCCAGCAGCTTATCTACAAGGTCGAACACTGAAGCTTTCTTT. This codes for CASSLSTRSNTEAFF. This chain uses TRBV7-6 with TRBJ1-1; no clear D. The CDR3 is 15 amino acids. Per the germline V gene, CDR1 is SGHVS and CDR2 is FNYEAQ. Trimming cost V 2 bases and J 1 base, with 11 bases left between them.